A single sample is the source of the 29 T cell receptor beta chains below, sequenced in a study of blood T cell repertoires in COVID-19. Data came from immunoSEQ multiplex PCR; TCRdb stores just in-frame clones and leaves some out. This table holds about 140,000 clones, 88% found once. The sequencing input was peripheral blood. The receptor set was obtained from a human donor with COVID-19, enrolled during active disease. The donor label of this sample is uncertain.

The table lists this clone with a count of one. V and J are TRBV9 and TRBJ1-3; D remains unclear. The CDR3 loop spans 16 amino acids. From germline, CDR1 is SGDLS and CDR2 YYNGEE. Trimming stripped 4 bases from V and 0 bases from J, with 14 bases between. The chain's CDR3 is CASSPRSGSSGNTIYF. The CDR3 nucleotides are TGTGCCAGCAGCCCAAGAAGTGGGAGCTCTGGAAACACCATATATTTT.

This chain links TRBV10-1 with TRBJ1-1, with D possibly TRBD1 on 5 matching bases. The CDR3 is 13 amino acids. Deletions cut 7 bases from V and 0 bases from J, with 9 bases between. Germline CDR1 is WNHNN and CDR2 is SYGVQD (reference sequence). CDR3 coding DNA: TGCGCCAGCACCGACAGCATGAACACTGAAGCTTTCTTT. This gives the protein CASTDSMNTEAFF.

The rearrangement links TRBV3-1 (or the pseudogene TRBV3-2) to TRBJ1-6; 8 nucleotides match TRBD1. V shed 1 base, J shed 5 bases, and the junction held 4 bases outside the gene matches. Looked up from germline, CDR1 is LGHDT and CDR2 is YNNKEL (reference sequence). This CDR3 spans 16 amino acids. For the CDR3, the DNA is TGTGCCAGCAGCCAAGGCGGGACAGGCGATAATTCACCCCTCCACTTT. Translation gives CASSQGGTGDNSPLHF.

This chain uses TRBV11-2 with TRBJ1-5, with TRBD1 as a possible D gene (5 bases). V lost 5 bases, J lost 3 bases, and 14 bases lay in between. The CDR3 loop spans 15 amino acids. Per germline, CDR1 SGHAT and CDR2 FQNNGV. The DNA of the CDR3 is TGTGCCAGCAGCGCCTCAGGGAATAACAATCAGCCCCAGCATTTT. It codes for CASSASGNNNQPQHF.

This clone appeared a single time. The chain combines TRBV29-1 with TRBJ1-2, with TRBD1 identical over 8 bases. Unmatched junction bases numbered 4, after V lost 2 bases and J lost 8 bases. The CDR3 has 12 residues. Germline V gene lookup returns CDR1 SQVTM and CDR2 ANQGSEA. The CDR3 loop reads CSVEQGAEGYTF. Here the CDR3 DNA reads TGCAGCGTTGAACAGGGGGCAGAAGGCTACACCTTC.

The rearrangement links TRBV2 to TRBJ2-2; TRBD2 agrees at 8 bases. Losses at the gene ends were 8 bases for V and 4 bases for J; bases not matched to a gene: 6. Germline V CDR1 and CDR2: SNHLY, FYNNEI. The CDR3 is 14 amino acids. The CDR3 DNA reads TGTGCCAGCGGAGGGACTAGACGCACCGGGGAGCTGTTTTTT. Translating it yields CASGGTRRTGELFF.

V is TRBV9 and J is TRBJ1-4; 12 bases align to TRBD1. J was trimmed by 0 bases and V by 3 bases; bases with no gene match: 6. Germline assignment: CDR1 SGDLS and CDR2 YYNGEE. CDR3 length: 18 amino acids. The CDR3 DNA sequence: TGTGCCAGCAGCGCCCGGGACAGGGGGCTTGCAACTAATGAAAAACTGTTTTTT. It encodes CASSARDRGLATNEKLFF.

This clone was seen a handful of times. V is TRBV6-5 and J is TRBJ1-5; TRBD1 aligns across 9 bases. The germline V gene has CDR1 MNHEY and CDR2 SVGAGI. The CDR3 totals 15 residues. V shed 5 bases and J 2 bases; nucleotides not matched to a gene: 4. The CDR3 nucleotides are TGTGCCAGCAGTACAGGGGGCATGGGCAATCAGCCCCAGCATTTT. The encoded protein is CASSTGGMGNQPQHF.

The CDR3 sequence: CASRENSGGELFF. As DNA, the CDR3 is TGTGCCAGCAGGGAGAATAGTGGCGGGGAGCTGTTTTTT. The chain is built from TRBV12-3 or TRBV12-4 and TRBJ2-2; D not resolved. Trimming shortened V by 6 bases and J by 7 bases, and 12 bases separated the two germline ends. The length of the CDR3 is 13 residues.

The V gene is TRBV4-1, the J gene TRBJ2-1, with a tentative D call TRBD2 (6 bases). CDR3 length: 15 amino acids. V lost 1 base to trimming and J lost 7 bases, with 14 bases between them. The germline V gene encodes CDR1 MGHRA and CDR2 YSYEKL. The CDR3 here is CASSQVGGRANEQFF. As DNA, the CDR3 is TGCGCCAGCAGCCAAGTGGGGGGTCGGGCAAATGAGCAGTTCTTC.

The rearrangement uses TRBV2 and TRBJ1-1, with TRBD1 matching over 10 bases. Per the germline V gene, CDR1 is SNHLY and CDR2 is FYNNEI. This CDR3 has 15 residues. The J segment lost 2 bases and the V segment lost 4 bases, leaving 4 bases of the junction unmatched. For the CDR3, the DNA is TGTGCCAGCAGTGTTGACAGGGGGCAAAACACTGAAGCTTTCTTT. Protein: CASSVDRGQNTEAFF.

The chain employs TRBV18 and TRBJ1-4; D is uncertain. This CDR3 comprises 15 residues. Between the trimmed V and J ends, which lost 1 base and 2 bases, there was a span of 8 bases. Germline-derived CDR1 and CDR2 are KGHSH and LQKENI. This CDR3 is CASSPLAGTNEKLFF. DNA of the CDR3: TGTGCCAGCTCACCACTAGCGGGGACTAATGAAAAACTGTTTTTT.

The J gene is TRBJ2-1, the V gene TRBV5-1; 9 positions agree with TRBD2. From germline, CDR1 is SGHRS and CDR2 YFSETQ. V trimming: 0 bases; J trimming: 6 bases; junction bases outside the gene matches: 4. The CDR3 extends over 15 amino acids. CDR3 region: CASSLGLAGTNEQFF. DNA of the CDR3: TGCGCCAGCAGCTTGGGGCTAGCGGGGACCAATGAGCAGTTCTTC.

The CDR3 reads CASSEGRESTDTQYF. In nucleotides, the CDR3 is TGTGCCAGCAGTGAAGGGAGAGAAAGCACAGATACGCAGTATTTT. This sequence joins TRBV2 and TRBJ2-3, with D unclear. This CDR3 is 15 amino acids long. The germline gives CDR1 SNHLY, CDR2 FYNNEI. V lost 1 base, J lost 0 bases, and 8 bases lay in between.

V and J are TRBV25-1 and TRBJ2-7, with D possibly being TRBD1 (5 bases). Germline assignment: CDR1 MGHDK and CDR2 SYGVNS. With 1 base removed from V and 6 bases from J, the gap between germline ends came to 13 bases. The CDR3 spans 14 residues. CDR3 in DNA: TGTGCCAGCAGTGAATTTCCAGGGTCGCGCGAGCAGTACTTC. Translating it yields CASSEFPGSREQYF.

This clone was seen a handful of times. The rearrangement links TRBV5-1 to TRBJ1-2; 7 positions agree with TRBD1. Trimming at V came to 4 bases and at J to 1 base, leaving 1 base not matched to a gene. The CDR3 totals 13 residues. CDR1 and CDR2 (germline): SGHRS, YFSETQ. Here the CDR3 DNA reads TGCGCCAGCAGCCCAGGGGGTAACTATGGCTACACCTTC. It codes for CASSPGGNYGYTF. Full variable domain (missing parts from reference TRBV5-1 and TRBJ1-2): KAGVTQTPRYLIKTRGQQVTLSCSPISGHRSVSWYQQTPGQGLQFLFEYFSETQRNKGNFPGRFSGRQFSNSRSEMNVSTLELGDSALYLCASSPGGNYGYTFGSGTRLTVV.

The CDR3 region has the DNA TGTGCCAGCTCACCGGACGGACAGTTAAACACTGAAGCTTTCTTT. Translated, it gives CASSPDGQLNTEAFF. The chain recombines TRBV18 with TRBJ1-1, with D tentatively TRBD1 (6 bases). Trimming left V 3 bases short and J 2 bases short, with 13 bases between. The germline CDR1 and CDR2 sequences are KGHSH and LQKENI. The CDR3 sequence is 15 residues long. The entire variable domain, with the rest obtained from reference TRBV18 and TRBJ1-1, is as follows: NAGVMQNPRHLVRRRGQEARLRCSPMKGHSHVYWYRQLPEEGLKFMVYLQKENIIDESGMPKERFSAEFPKEGPSILRIQQVVRGDSAAYFCASSPDGQLNTEAFFGQGTRLTVV.

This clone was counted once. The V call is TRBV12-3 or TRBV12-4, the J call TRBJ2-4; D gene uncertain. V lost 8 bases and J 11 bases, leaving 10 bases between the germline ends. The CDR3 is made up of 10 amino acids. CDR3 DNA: TGTGCCAGCGGCTCCCGGGTTCAGTACTTC. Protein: CASGSRVQYF.

CDR3 coding DNA: TGTGCCAGTAGTATCTTTGGCAGAACCTACGAGCAGTACTTC. Translating gives CASSIFGRTYEQYF. V and J are TRBV19 and TRBJ2-7; no clear D. In germline, CDR1 is LNHDA, CDR2 SQIVND (reference sequence). The CDR3 contains 14 residues. V was pared by 3 bases and J by 2 bases, with 11 bases between.

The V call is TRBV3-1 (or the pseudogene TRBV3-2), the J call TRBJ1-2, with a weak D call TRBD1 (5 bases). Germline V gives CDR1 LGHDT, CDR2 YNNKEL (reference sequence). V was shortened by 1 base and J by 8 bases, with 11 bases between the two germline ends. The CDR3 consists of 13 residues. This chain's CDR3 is CASSQGGEGGYTF. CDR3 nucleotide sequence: TGTGCCAGCAGCCAAGGGGGGGAAGGCGGCTACACCTTC.

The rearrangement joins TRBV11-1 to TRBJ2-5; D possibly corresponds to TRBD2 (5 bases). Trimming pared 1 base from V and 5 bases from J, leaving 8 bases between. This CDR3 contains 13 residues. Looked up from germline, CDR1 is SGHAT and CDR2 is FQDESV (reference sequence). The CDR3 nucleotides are TGTGCCAGCAGCTTAGGGAGGCGGGAGACCCAGTACTTC. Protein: CASSLGRRETQYF.

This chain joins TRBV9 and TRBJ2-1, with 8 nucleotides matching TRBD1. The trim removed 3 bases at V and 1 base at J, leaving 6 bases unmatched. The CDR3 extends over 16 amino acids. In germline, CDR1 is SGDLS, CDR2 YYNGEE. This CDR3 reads CASSGPTGVSYNEQFF. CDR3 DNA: TGTGCCAGCAGCGGACCGACAGGGGTATCCTACAATGAGCAGTTCTTC.

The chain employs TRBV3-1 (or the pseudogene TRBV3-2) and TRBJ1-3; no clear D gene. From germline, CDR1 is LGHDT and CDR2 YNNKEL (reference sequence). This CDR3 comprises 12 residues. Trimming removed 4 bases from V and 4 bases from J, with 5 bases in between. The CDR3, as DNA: TGTGCCAGCAGCCGCGGGGGAAACACCATATATTTT. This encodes CASSRGGNTIYF.

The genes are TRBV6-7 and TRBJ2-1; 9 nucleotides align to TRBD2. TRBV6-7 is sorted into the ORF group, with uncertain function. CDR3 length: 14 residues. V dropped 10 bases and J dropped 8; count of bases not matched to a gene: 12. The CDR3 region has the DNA TGTGCCACGGGAATGCGGGAGGGCCAGGATGAGCAGTTCTTC. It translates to CATGMREGQDEQFF.

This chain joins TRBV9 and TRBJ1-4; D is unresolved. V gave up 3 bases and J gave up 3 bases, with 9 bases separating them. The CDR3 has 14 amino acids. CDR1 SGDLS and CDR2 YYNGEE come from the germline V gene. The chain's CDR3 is CASSATAANEKLFF. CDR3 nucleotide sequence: TGTGCCAGCAGCGCGACTGCGGCTAATGAAAAACTGTTTTTT.

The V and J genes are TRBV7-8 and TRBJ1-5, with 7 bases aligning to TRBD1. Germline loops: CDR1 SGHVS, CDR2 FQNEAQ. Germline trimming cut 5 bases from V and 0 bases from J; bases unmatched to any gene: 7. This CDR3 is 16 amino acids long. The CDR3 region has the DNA TGTGCCAGCAGCCGTGGACAGGTAGATAGCAATCAGCCCCAGCATTTT. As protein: CASSRGQVDSNQPQHF.

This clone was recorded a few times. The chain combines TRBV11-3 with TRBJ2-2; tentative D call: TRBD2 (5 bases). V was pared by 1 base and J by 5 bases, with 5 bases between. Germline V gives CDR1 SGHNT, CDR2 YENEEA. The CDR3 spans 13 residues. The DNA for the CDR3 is TGTGCCAGCAGCTTAGCGGGGACCGGGGAGCTGTTTTTT. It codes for CASSLAGTGELFF.

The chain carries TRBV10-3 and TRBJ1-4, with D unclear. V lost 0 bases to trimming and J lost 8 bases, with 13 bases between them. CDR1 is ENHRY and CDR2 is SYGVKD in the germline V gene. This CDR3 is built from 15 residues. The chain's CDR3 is CAISESLGDGEKLFF. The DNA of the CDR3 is TGTGCCATCAGTGAGTCGCTTGGAGATGGGGAAAAACTGTTTTTT.

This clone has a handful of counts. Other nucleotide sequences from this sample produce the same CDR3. The DNA of the CDR3 is TGTGCCAGCAGTTACGGTGGGGGGACTGAAGCTTTCTTT. Protein sequence: CASSYGGGTEAFF. The chain couples TRBV6-5 to TRBJ1-1, with D perhaps TRBD1 (5 bases). V shed 2 bases and J shed 5 bases, with 9 bases lying between them. The CDR3 is 13 residues long. Germline V gene lookup returns CDR1 MNHEY and CDR2 SVGAGI.